These 26 T cell receptor beta chains originate from one sample sequenced in a study of Tregs in tolerant kidney transplant recipients. Produced via immunoSEQ multiplex PCR; TCRdb's table is partial and in-frame only. The sample carries approximately 69,000 clones, roughly nine tenths recorded once. The sample consisted of CD4+ T cells from blood, taken before the transplant. Every receptor here comes from a human donor who received a combined kidney and bone marrow transplant.

The chain combines TRBV11-2 with TRBJ1-2; maybe TRBD1 (6 bases). This CDR3 has 13 amino acids. Looked up from germline, CDR1 is SGHAT and CDR2 is FQNNGV. Trimming removed 5 bases from V and 3 bases from J, with 10 bases in between. The CDR3 loop is CASSRQEDYGYTF. For the CDR3, the DNA is TGTGCCAGCAGCCGACAGGAGGACTATGGCTACACCTTC.

The chain recombines TRBV18 with TRBJ1-4; TRBD1 matches at 12 bases. Germline assignment: CDR1 KGHSH and CDR2 LQKENI. The CDR3 spans 17 residues. Trimming at V came to 3 bases and at J to 2 bases, leaving 4 bases not matched to a gene. The CDR3 loop is CASSPGQGAYTNEKLFF. For the CDR3, the DNA is TGTGCCAGCTCACCGGGACAGGGGGCTTACACTAATGAAAAACTGTTTTTT.

The rearrangement uses TRBV4-2 and TRBJ2-5; 7 bases match TRBD1. The CDR3 covers 14 residues. The germline V gene encodes CDR1 LGHNA and CDR2 YNFKEQ. V gave up 2 bases and J gave up 3 bases; unmatched junction bases: 3. This CDR3 is CASSQPQGEETQYF. In DNA form, the CDR3 reads TGTGCCAGCAGCCAACCCCAGGGGGAAGAGACCCAGTACTTC.

The chain uses TRBV5-4 and TRBJ2-7; the match to TRBD1 covers 7 bases. Per germline, CDR1 SGHNT and CDR2 YYREEE (reference sequence). V lost 0 bases, J lost 0 bases, and 9 bases stayed unmatched. The CDR3 extends over 17 amino acids. Written as DNA, the CDR3 is TGTGCCAGCAGCTTGGGGATGACAGGGACCTACTCCTACGAGCAGTACTTC. Translated, it gives CASSLGMTGTYSYEQYF.

This clone was observed once. The chain combines TRBV5-1 with TRBJ2-3; TRBD2 matches at 9 bases. The CDR3 spans 19 residues. Germline V gene lookup returns CDR1 SGHRS and CDR2 YFSETQ. V shed 4 bases and J 1 base; nucleotides not matched to a gene: 16. The CDR3 loop reads CASSTGQPTTSGGTDTQYF. DNA of the CDR3: TGCGCCAGCAGCACCGGACAGCCGACGACTAGCGGAGGCACAGATACGCAGTATTTT.

The chain has TRBV30 and TRBJ1-1; perhaps TRBD1 as D (5 bases). CDR1 is GTSNPN and CDR2 is SVGIG in the germline V gene (reference sequence). Trimming left V 2 bases short and J 3 bases short, with 13 bases between. This CDR3 has 14 amino acids. The CDR3 here is CAWSRNSGDTEAFF. CDR3 nucleotides: TGTGCCTGGAGTCGGAATTCGGGGGACACTGAAGCTTTCTTT.

The rearrangement links TRBV6-5 to TRBJ2-7, with D tentatively TRBD2 (6 bases). V was pared by 2 bases and J by 4 bases, with 12 bases between. This CDR3 contains 14 residues. Germline V gives CDR1 MNHEY, CDR2 SVGAGI. CDR3 sequence reads: CASSYKAGRYEQYF. As DNA, the CDR3 is TGTGCCAGCAGTTACAAGGCGGGACGGTACGAGCAGTACTTC.

This chain uses TRBV6-1 with TRBJ2-3, with D tentatively TRBD1 (5 bases). Trimming pared 8 bases from V and 7 bases from J, leaving 16 bases between. CDR3 size: 13 residues. Germline CDR1 MNHNS, CDR2 SASEGT. CDR3 in amino acids: CASLTTVTHTQYF. CDR3 sequence (DNA): TGTGCCAGCCTTACGACAGTGACCCATACGCAGTATTTT.

The rearrangement links TRBV6-1 to TRBJ2-7; 8 bases map to TRBD2. This CDR3 has 14 residues. The germline V gene has CDR1 MNHNS and CDR2 SASEGT. V was pared by 1 base and J by 6 bases, with 5 bases of the junction left unmatched. The chain's CDR3 is CASSEGSGVGEQYF. In nucleotides, the CDR3 is TGTGCCAGCAGTGAAGGTAGCGGGGTGGGCGAGCAGTACTTC.

The gene calls are TRBV6-6 and TRBJ2-2; 7 nucleotides agree with TRBD2. The J segment lost 6 bases and the V segment lost 0 bases, leaving 7 bases of the junction unmatched. The CDR3 runs to 16 residues. CDR1 is MNHNY, CDR2 SVGAGI, per germline (reference sequence). The CDR3 loop is CASSYSSAGAPGELFF. The CDR3 nucleotides are TGTGCCAGCAGTTACTCGAGTGCGGGAGCTCCCGGGGAGCTGTTTTTT.

The chain has TRBV4-1 and TRBJ2-1; no definite D call. V lost 4 bases and J lost 8, with 15 bases in between. The CDR3 totals 14 residues. Per the germline V gene, CDR1 is MGHRA and CDR2 is YSYEKL. CDR3 loop: CASSPFTRPDEQFF. The CDR3 DNA is TGCGCCAGCAGCCCCTTTACGAGGCCCGATGAGCAGTTCTTC.

V and J are TRBV18 and TRBJ2-3; D call uncertain. This CDR3 spans 14 amino acids. Per the germline V gene, CDR1 is KGHSH and CDR2 is LQKENI. Trimming took off 3 bases at V and 0 bases at J, with 7 bases between the two ends. This chain's CDR3 is CASSPQASTDTQYF. The CDR3 nucleotides are TGTGCCAGCTCACCTCAGGCTAGCACAGATACGCAGTATTTT.

The chain combines TRBV2 with TRBJ2-1; a possible D gene is TRBD1 (8 bases). The CDR3 length is 16 residues. Trimming removed 1 base at V and 8 bases at J, with 18 bases between. Germline values: CDR1 SNHLY, CDR2 FYNNEI. CDR3: CASSEEGGTGFYEQFF. As DNA, the CDR3 is TGTGCCAGCAGTGAAGAGGGGGGGACAGGTTTCTATGAGCAGTTCTTC.

J is TRBJ2-7 and V is TRBV28; TRBD2 aligns across 9 bases. Germline V gives CDR1 MDHEN, CDR2 SYDVKM. CDR3 size: 16 residues. V lost 6 bases, J lost 3 bases, and 12 bases stayed unmatched. The DNA of the CDR3 is TGTGCCAGCAGCTGGGAGACTAGCGGACAAATCTACGAGCAGTACTTC. Its protein product is CASSWETSGQIYEQYF.

This chain uses TRBV20-1 with TRBJ1-2; D is perhaps TRBD1 (6 bases). This CDR3 contains 11 residues. CDR1 is DFQATT and CDR2 is SNEGSKA in the germline V gene (reference sequence). The CDR3 DNA follows: TGCAGAGGGGGAAATGGGGTCGGCTACACCTTC. It encodes CRGGNGVGYTF.

The chain combines TRBV29-1 with TRBJ1-2; possible D gene TRBD1, 5 bases. The CDR3 runs to 12 residues. V was pared by 4 bases and J by 0 bases, with 6 bases between. Per germline, CDR1 SQVTM and CDR2 ANQGSEA. The chain's CDR3 is CSVGQSNYGYTF. As DNA, the CDR3 is TGCAGCGTTGGACAGTCTAACTATGGCTACACCTTC. Variable domain in full (rest from reference TRBV29-1 and TRBJ1-2): SAVISQKPSRDICQRGTSLTIQCQVDSQVTMMFWYRQQPGQSLTLIATANQGSEATYESGFVIDKFPISRPNLTFSTLTVSNMSPEDSSIYLCSVGQSNYGYTFGSGTRLTVV.

The chain links TRBV5-1 to TRBJ1-2; 9 nucleotides match TRBD1. The J segment lost 2 bases and the V segment lost 3 bases, leaving 2 bases of the junction unmatched. The CDR3 totals 14 residues. CDR1 SGHRS and CDR2 YFSETQ come from the germline V gene. CDR3 nucleotides: TGCGCCAGCAGCTCGGACAGGGGAAACTATGGCTACACCTTC. This encodes CASSSDRGNYGYTF. The variable domain in full, with the rest retrieved from reference TRBV5-1 and TRBJ1-2, is KAGVTQTPRYLIKTRGQQVTLSCSPISGHRSVSWYQQTPGQGLQFLFEYFSETQRNKGNFPGRFSGRQFSNSRSEMNVSTLELGDSALYLCASSSDRGNYGYTFGSGTRLTVV.

The CDR3, as DNA: TGTGCCAGCAGCGTAGGTCTAGCGGGACTCCACGAGCAGTACTTC. Protein product: CASSVGLAGLHEQYF. The gene calls are TRBV9 and TRBJ2-7; 9 bases line up with TRBD2. V was pared by 0 bases and J by 5 bases, with 6 bases of the junction left unmatched. This CDR3 is 15 amino acids long. The germline V gene has CDR1 SGDLS and CDR2 YYNGEE.

A single count supports this clone. The chain carries TRBV28 and TRBJ2-7; D unclear. CDR3 length equals 13 residues. Trimming removed 5 bases from V and 0 bases from J, with 8 bases in between. The germline gives CDR1 MDHEN, CDR2 SYDVKM. CDR3 protein: CASSEVTSYEQYF. The CDR3 DNA reads as TGTGCCAGCAGTGAGGTGACCTCCTACGAGCAGTACTTC.

The chain employs TRBV5-5 and TRBJ2-7; D possibly corresponds to TRBD2 (5 bases). CDR1 and CDR2 (germline): SGHKS, YYEKEE (reference sequence). Trimming shortened V by 4 bases and J by 2 bases, and 22 bases separated the two germline ends. CDR3 length: 17 amino acids. CDR3 region: CASSIGISGPSTYEQYF. CDR3 nucleotide sequence: TGTGCCAGCAGCATTGGGATTTCCGGGCCTAGCACCTACGAGCAGTACTTC.

This chain connects TRBV7-9 to TRBJ2-3, with TRBD2 matching 14 bases. This CDR3 region has 16 residues. With V trimmed by 5 bases and J by 5 bases, 6 bases remained unmatched. Germline CDR1 SEHNR, CDR2 FQNEAQ (reference sequence). In DNA form, the CDR3 reads TGTGCCAGCAGCCTGGGACTAGCGGGGGAGAAAGATACGCAGTATTTT. Amino acids: CASSLGLAGEKDTQYF.

The J gene is TRBJ2-3, the V gene TRBV10-3, with D maybe TRBD2 (6 bases). V was shortened by 5 bases and J by 6 bases, with 15 bases between the two germline ends. The V gene's germline CDR1 is ENHRY and CDR2 SYGVKD. The CDR3 contains 14 residues. The CDR3 DNA sequence: TGTGCCATCAGTCAGTTGGAGGGAGGTGATACGCAGTATTTT. Translation: CAISQLEGGDTQYF.

The V gene is TRBV28, the J gene TRBJ1-5; D perhaps matches TRBD1 (6 bases). Germline-derived CDR1 and CDR2 are MDHEN and SYDVKM. The V gene lost 4 bases and the J gene lost 11 bases, with 12 bases spanning the gap. The CDR3 length is 12 residues. The CDR3, as DNA: TGTGCCAGCAGTTGGACAGTGGCAGCCCAGCATTTT. This translates into CASSWTVAAQHF. Based on the CDR3 plus reference TRBV28 and TRBJ1-5, the full variable domain is DVKVTQSSRYLVKRTGEKVFLECVQDMDHENMFWYRQDPGLGLRLIYFSYDVKMKEKGDIPEGYSVSREKKERFSLILESASTNQTSMYLCASSWTVAAQHFGDGTRLSIL.

The J gene is TRBJ2-3, the V gene TRBV5-1, with unresolved D. This CDR3 has 14 amino acids. V was shortened by 2 bases and J by 0 bases, with 7 bases between the two germline ends. Germline loops: CDR1 SGHRS, CDR2 YFSETQ. This CDR3 reads CASSLEQSTDTQYF. CDR3 in DNA: TGCGCCAGCAGCTTAGAACAGAGCACAGATACGCAGTATTTT.

The gene calls are TRBV9 and TRBJ2-5; TRBD2 aligns across 7 bases. Trimming took 2 bases from V and 0 from J; bases not matched to a gene: 7. This CDR3 contains 16 residues. Germline CDR1 SGDLS, CDR2 YYNGEE. The CDR3 DNA follows: TGTGCCAGCAGCGTCAGCCCGGGACTAAACCAAGAGACCCAGTACTTC. Its translation: CASSVSPGLNQETQYF.

The chain combines TRBV19 with TRBJ2-3, with 12 positions matching TRBD2. The ends lost 5 bases at V and 8 bases at J; junction bases unmatched: 11. The length of the CDR3 is 16 residues. The germline gives CDR1 LNHDA, CDR2 SQIVND (reference sequence). The CDR3 sequence is CASSSPTSGRGPTQYF. CDR3 DNA: TGTGCCAGTAGTTCTCCGACTAGCGGGAGAGGCCCTACGCAGTATTTT.